This TCR beta chain was captured in a study of OX40 agonist ivuxolimab in advanced cancers. Study at large: The study reported partial responses in three patients: one hepatocellular carcinoma, two cutaneous melanoma. The study, taken as a whole, reports: CD4+ and CD8+ blood T cells expanded clonally by week 6 at 0.1 to 3.0 mg/kg. The authors also found low normalized T-cell clonal expansion in some nonresponders. CD4+ T cells averaged fewer expanded clones than CD8+ T cells.

V was pared by 1 base and J by 2 bases, with 10 bases between. The CDR3 sequence is 15 residues long. Germline V gives CDR1 SGDLS, CDR2 YYNGEE. The data were produced by immunoSEQ multiplex PCR, yet TCRdb's version contains in-frame clones alone and is incomplete. The sample shows about 53,000 clones, approximately 75% of them seen only once. With respect to this clone: What it recognizes is unknown.

The receptor was isolated from an adult with an advanced solid tumor such as melanoma, head and neck, liver or kidney cancer. Material: CD4+ or CD8+ T cells sorted from blood, obtained in a trial of the OX40 agonist ivuxolimab. The rearrangement joins TRBV9 to TRBJ2-1; D is ambiguous. Written as DNA, the CDR3 is TGTGCCAGCAGCGTATTGGCCGGCACCTACAATGAGCAGTTCTTC. Translated: CASSVLAGTYNEQFF.